This T cell receptor beta chain is from a study of T cells after yellow fever vaccination. This clonotype was observed many times. Germline CDR1 reads MNHEY; CDR2 reads SMNVEV (reference sequence). V was clipped by 2 bases and J by 5 bases, with 9 bases between them. CDR3 length: 14 residues. Each CDR3 protein gets one entry after TCRdb re-called the 5' RACE reads with MiXCR. The sample lists around 320,000 distinct CDR3 sequences, around 10% seen once, with around 3.3% in the top ten. The sequencing here drew on CD4+ T cells sorted from PBMCs, taken 5 days after the yellow fever booster vaccination. V and J are TRBV27 and TRBJ1-4; possible D gene TRBD1, 5 bases. The TCR sequence derives from a man aged 18 to 29 who received the YFV17D yellow fever vaccine. In DNA form, the CDR3 reads TGTGCCAGCAGTTTAGCAGGGTTCAATGAAAAACTGTTTTTT. This codes for CASSLAGFNEKLFF.